These T cell receptor beta chains were read from a single sample in a study of blood T cell repertoires in COVID-19. Only in-frame clones appear in the TCRdb table, and some are missing; sequencing was by immunoSEQ multiplex PCR. The data contain about 120,000 clones, roughly 79% of them singletons. The sample comprised peripheral blood. The receptors were sampled from a human donor in a cohort sampled during active COVID-19. Both conserved end residues are part of each CDR3.

CDR3 protein	CDR3 length	V gene	J gene
CSVATSGSFGETQYF	15	TRBV29-1	TRBJ2-5
CASRQGRDPGELFF	14	TRBV7-2	TRBJ2-2
CASKDSGNTIYF	12	TRBV9	TRBJ1-3
CASIGTGPLNQPQHF	15	TRBV28	TRBJ1-5
CASSLGLAGGSGTDTQYF	18	TRBV13	TRBJ2-3
CASSKQGAGRDTQYF	15	TRBV6-5	TRBJ2-3
CASSDGQGRTQYF	13	TRBV25-1	TRBJ2-5
CASRRDTDNSPLHF	14	TRBV27	TRBJ1-6
CASSHPTGGTGYTF	14	TRBV4-1	TRBJ1-2
CASSLGQGGMNTEAFF	16	TRBV5-1	TRBJ1-1
CASSPRRAGGTQETQYF	17	TRBV10-2	TRBJ2-5
CASSLLTGGETQYF	14	TRBV7-2	TRBJ2-5
CASRSPQGAPRMKLFF	16	TRBV12-2	TRBJ1-4
CASSSATGGVETQYF	15	TRBV19	TRBJ2-5
CASTLLAGSNNEQFF	15	TRBV6-5	TRBJ2-1
CASSSRRSRGADTQYF	16	TRBV9	TRBJ2-3
CASSQNGPEGTQYF	14	TRBV7-9	TRBJ2-5
CAISESGLVTGLGYTF	16	TRBV10-3	TRBJ1-2
CASSYRATGTDGRQYF	16	TRBV6-6	TRBJ2-7
CATSPTGSYNEQFF	14	TRBV24-1	TRBJ2-1
CASSQVGSGVLNEQFF	16	TRBV3-1/TRBV3-2	TRBJ2-1
CATSDTPGGRTDTQYF	16	TRBV24-1	TRBJ2-3
CASSDRAYEQYF	12	TRBV6-5	TRBJ2-7
CASSSRTGQWNSPLHF	16	TRBV27	TRBJ1-6
CSVVFGGAGETQYF	14	TRBV29-1	TRBJ2-5
CASSPSSRVEEKLFF	15	TRBV18	TRBJ1-4
CASSWPVDEKLFF	13	TRBV28	TRBJ1-4
CASSRGTAQETQYF	14	TRBV7-9	TRBJ2-5